This TCR beta chain was sequenced in a study of beta chain features in type 1 diabetes. Across the whole study: Healthy donors, compared against patients, showed similar age, gender and cell yields. The examined sorted cells totaled about 110 million across samples.

V shed 3 bases and J 4 bases; nucleotides not matched to a gene: 10. Germline CDR1 MDHEN, CDR2 SYDVKM. The CDR3 runs to 16 residues. This clone came up a few times. The antigen is unknown. General study results and limits: In all four CD4+ subsets, TCRB CDR3 length was significantly, moderately reduced in type 1 diabetes. Possibly, sequencing cDNA over-represented cells that had high TCR expression levels.

Investigators reverse transcribed all isolated RNA, so they sequenced expressed TCRB transcripts. Around 3.7 million reads was the average for naive, central memory and regulatory T cell samples. TCRdb's copy holds only in-frame clones and misses some; the assay was immunoSEQ multiplex PCR. Among a few hundred thousand clones listed, roughly a tenth were seen once. The sample comprised naive CD4+ T cells from blood. This TCR was recovered from a man aged 25 to 45 with type 1 diabetes. This chain joins TRBV28 and TRBJ2-3; the match to TRBD2 covers 7 bases. For the CDR3, the DNA is TGTGCCAGCAGTTTGGGGGGGAGATCTACGGCAGATACGCAGTATTTT. Protein sequence: CASSLGGRSTADTQYF.